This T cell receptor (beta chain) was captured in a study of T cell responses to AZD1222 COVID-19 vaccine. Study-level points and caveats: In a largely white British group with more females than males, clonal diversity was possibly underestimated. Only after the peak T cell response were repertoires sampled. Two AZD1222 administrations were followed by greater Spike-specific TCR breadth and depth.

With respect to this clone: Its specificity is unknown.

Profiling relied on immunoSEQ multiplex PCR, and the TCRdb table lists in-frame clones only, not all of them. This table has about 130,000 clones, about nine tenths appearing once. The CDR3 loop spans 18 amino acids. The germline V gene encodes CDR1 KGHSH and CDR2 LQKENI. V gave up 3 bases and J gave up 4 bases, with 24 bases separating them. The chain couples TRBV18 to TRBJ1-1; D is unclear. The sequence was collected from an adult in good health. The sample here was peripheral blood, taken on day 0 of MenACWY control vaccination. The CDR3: CASSPLEGGRTRITEAFF. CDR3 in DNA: TGTGCCAGCTCACCCCTCGAGGGTGGCCGGACGAGAATCACTGAAGCTTTCTTT.